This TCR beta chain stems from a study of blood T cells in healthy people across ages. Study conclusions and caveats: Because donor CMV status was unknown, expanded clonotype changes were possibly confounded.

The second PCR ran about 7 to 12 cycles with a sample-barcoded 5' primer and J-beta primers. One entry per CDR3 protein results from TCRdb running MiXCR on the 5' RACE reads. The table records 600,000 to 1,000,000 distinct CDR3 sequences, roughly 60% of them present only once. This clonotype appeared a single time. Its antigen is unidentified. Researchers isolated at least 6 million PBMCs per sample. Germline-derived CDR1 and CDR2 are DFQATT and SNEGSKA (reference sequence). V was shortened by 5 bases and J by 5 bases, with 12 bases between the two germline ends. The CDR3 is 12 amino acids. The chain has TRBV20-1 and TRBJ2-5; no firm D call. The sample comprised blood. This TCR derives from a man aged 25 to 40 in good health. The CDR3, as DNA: TGCAGTGCTCGACCGGAGTCGGAGACCCAGTACTTC. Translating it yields CSARPESETQYF.